The clone carrying this TCR beta chain was counted ten times or more. The data were taken from a study of T-cell reconstitution after alpha-beta-depleted transplantation in children. For TCRbeta, the library was prepared with unique molecular identifiers. TCRdb fed the PCR reads into MiXCR, producing one record per CDR3 protein. This sample carries about 100,000 distinct CDR3 sequences, about 7.5% of them seen once, and the ten largest clones take about 16%. Trimming at V came to 7 bases and at J to 4 bases, leaving 10 bases not matched to a gene. CDR3 size: 15 residues. V is TRBV12-3 or TRBV12-4 and J is TRBJ2-5; TRBD2 matches 9 bases. The sample was PBMCs, taken before TCRalphabeta/CD19-depleted stem cell transplant. This clonotype was sampled from a boy aged 2-9 years with acute lymphoblastic leukemia, due to receive a stem cell transplant. CDR3 in DNA: TGTGCCAGCATGTTTTACAGGACTAGCGTAGAGACCCAGTACTTC. It is translated as CASMFYRTSVETQYF.